Sequencing of this T cell receptor beta chain was carried out in a study of cytomegalovirus exposure and HLA in healthy donors. Overall study results and limits: It emerged from a later analysis that several of the most significant clusters appeared to be linked to common viral pathogens. From TCR beta sequences, most subjects' HLA-A and HLA-B alleles were reportedly predicted accurately. Most TCR sequences were uncommon, yet certain public TCRs appeared in many donors.

For this clone: Its cognate antigen is unknown.

PCR used 60 Vbeta primers and 13 Jbeta primers. TCRdb's copy holds only in-frame clones and misses some; the assay was immunoSEQ multiplex PCR. The sample carries roughly 200,000 clones, 75% to 90% recorded once. The CDR3 runs 13 residues. Germline V gives CDR1 SGHRS, CDR2 YFSETQ. Trimming cost V 2 bases and J 4 bases, with 6 bases left between them. V usage is TRBV5-1 and J usage is TRBJ2-2; D gene unclear. This sequence was found in a boy younger than 18 in good health and CMV-seronegative. The sample consisted of PBMCs. CDR3 amino acids: CASSLGGTGELFF. The CDR3 DNA reads TGCGCCAGCAGCTTAGGCGGCACCGGGGAGCTGTTTTTT.